These 28 T cell receptor beta chains were sequenced from one sample in a study of T cell responses to AZD1222 COVID-19 vaccine (dated by TCRdb to 2020 to 2022). The time point label, as the study defines it: baseline before first vaccination. The library was generated by the immunoSEQ multiplex PCR assay. Imported from immuneACCESS, the table was reduced by TCRdb to in-frame sequences with V and J called. These copies leave out some clones; in studies compared against another copy, an unresolved V gene accounts for under half, and the cause of the remainder is not known. This sample has more than 150,000 clones in its table, and approximately 86% of those were observed once. The top ten constitute roughly 0.5% of the sample. The sequencing here drew on peripheral blood, taken on day 0 of AZD1222 vaccination. These receptors were obtained from an adult in good health.

The V and J genes are TRBV7-9 and TRBJ2-7, with TRBD1 matching 8 bases. Germline V lookup: CDR1 SEHNR, CDR2 FQNEAQ (reference sequence). With V trimmed by 4 bases and J by 7 bases, 18 bases remained unmatched. The CDR3 has 17 amino acids. The CDR3 is CASSSRKQGALRSEQYF. DNA of the CDR3: TGTGCCAGCAGCTCTAGAAAGCAGGGGGCTCTCCGGTCGGAGCAGTACTTC.

V gene TRBV5-6 combines with J gene TRBJ2-5, with unresolved D. The germline V gene encodes CDR1 SGHDT and CDR2 YYEEEE. Trimming stripped 0 bases from V and 5 bases from J, with 11 bases between. This CDR3 has 14 residues. CDR3 protein: CASSLAPGIETQYF. CDR3 nucleotides: TGTGCCAGCAGCTTGGCTCCGGGTATTGAGACCCAGTACTTC. The complete variable domain, with remaining parts taken from reference TRBV5-6 and TRBJ2-5, reads DAGVTQSPTHLIKTRGQQVTLRCSPKSGHDTVSWYQQALGQGPQFIFQYYEEEERQRGNFPDRFSGHQFPNYSSELNVNALLLGDSALYLCASSLAPGIETQYFGPGTRLLVL.

The CDR3, as DNA: TGTGCCGGGACAGGGGCCGGTTTGGATACGCAGTATTTT. This translates into CAGTGAGLDTQYF. The chain recombines TRBV6-5 with TRBJ2-3, with 10 bases aligning to TRBD1. CDR1 and CDR2 (germline): MNHEY, SVGAGI. This CDR3 is built from 13 residues. Trimming at V came to 11 bases and at J to 6 bases, leaving 8 bases not matched to a gene.

The chain recombines TRBV10-3 with TRBJ1-3, with 10 bases lining up with TRBD1. Germline lookup yields CDR1 ENHRY and CDR2 SYGVKD. This CDR3 is built from 15 residues. The trim removed 3 bases at V and 4 bases at J, leaving 3 bases unmatched. CDR3 coding DNA: TGTGCCATCAGTGACGACAGGGGGCTCGGAAACACCATATATTTT. Its translation: CAISDDRGLGNTIYF.

The chain carries TRBV2 and TRBJ2-7, with D perhaps TRBD1 (5 bases). The CDR3 runs 13 residues. The ends were cut back, 4 bases at V and 4 bases at J, with 11 bases in the middle. Per germline, CDR1 SNHLY and CDR2 FYNNEI. CDR3 nucleotides: TGTGCCAGCAGTGTGGGTCAGGGATACGAGCAGTACTTC. Encoded protein: CASSVGQGYEQYF. Drawing the rest from reference TRBV2 and TRBJ2-7, the complete variable domain is EPEVTQTPSHQVTQMGQEVILRCVPISNHLYFYWYRQILGQKVEFLVSFYNNEISEKSEIFDDQFSVERPDGSNFTLKIRSTKLEDSAMYFCASSVGQGYEQYFGPGTRLTVT.

The J gene is TRBJ2-1, the V gene TRBV5-4; 16 nucleotides align to TRBD2. The CDR3 is 18 amino acids. Per germline, CDR1 SGHNT and CDR2 YYREEE (reference sequence). V shed 1 base, J shed 16 bases, and the junction held 17 bases outside the gene matches. The CDR3 here is CASSLKGLAGGVLSALFF. The CDR3 nucleotides are TGTGCCAGCAGCTTGAAGGGACTAGCGGGAGGGGTTTTGTCGGCCCTTTTCTTC.

The CDR3 DNA sequence: TGTGCCAGCAGCTTGGACAGCGGGAGGGGGGCAGATACGCAGTATTTT. It is translated as CASSLDSGRGADTQYF. The V gene is TRBV5-4, the J gene TRBJ2-3, with TRBD2 identical over 10 bases. The CDR3 length is 16 residues. After removal of 0 bases from V and 4 bases from J, the junction contained 5 bases not matched to a gene. Germline CDR1 is SGHNT and CDR2 is YYREEE (reference sequence).

The rearrangement uses TRBV6-1 and TRBJ2-3; D is unresolved. With 4 bases removed from V and 4 bases from J, the gap between germline ends came to 18 bases. This CDR3 comprises 16 residues. Germline V gives CDR1 MNHNS, CDR2 SASEGT. The CDR3 spells CASSVQLVGRPDTQYF. CDR3 bases: TGTGCCAGCAGTGTCCAATTGGTGGGCCGACCAGATACGCAGTATTTT.

The V and J genes are TRBV9 and TRBJ1-1; D remains unclear. The CDR3 runs 14 residues. CDR1 is SGDLS, CDR2 YYNGEE, per germline. V was trimmed by 0 bases and J by 4 bases, leaving 10 bases between them. For the CDR3, the DNA is TGTGCCAGCAGCGTAGCAGGAGGGAGCACTGAAGCTTTCTTT. Encoded protein: CASSVAGGSTEAFF.

This chain connects TRBV5-4 to TRBJ2-5, with D possibly being TRBD2 (6 bases). Germline loops: CDR1 SGHNT, CDR2 YYREEE (reference sequence). V was clipped by 0 bases and J by 0 bases, with 9 bases between them. This CDR3 has 15 residues. CDR3 bases: TGTGCCAGCAGCTTGGCCGCGGGGTACCAAGAGACCCAGTACTTC. It is translated as CASSLAAGYQETQYF.

CDR3 nucleotide sequence: TGTGCCAGCAGCCAAGGAAAGGAAGCGAGCAATCAGCCCCAGCATTTT. Amino acid sequence: CASSQGKEASNQPQHF. V and J are TRBV3-1 (or the pseudogene TRBV3-2) and TRBJ1-5; D unclear. Germline loops: CDR1 LGHDT, CDR2 YNNKEL (reference sequence). V was pared by 1 base and J by 1 base, with 11 bases between. The CDR3 runs to 16 residues.

The chain recombines TRBV27 with TRBJ1-2; D call uncertain. With 2 bases removed from V and 4 bases from J, the gap between germline ends came to 8 bases. The germline gives CDR1 MNHEY, CDR2 SMNVEV (reference sequence). The CDR3 sequence is 13 residues long. This CDR3 is CASSLGPSYGYTF. In nucleotides, the CDR3 is TGTGCCAGCAGTTTAGGGCCTTCCTATGGCTACACCTTC.

V and J are TRBV27 and TRBJ1-4, with D unresolved. This CDR3 comprises 16 residues. V lost 5 bases to trimming and J lost 4 bases, with 17 bases between them. Germline V gives CDR1 MNHEY, CDR2 SMNVEV (reference sequence). CDR3 protein: CASSPISVAVNEKLFF. The DNA of the CDR3 is TGTGCCAGCAGTCCAATCTCCGTGGCAGTTAATGAAAAACTGTTTTTT.

The chain is built from TRBV4-1 and TRBJ1-6; 9 bases are a match to TRBD1. This CDR3 spans 15 amino acids. Germline V gene sequence: CDR1 MGHRA, CDR2 YSYEKL. V lost 4 bases to trimming and J lost 7 bases; unmatched junction nucleotides: 5. The CDR3 here is CASSLAGTGNSPLHF. The CDR3 DNA reads TGCGCCAGCAGCCTAGCCGGGACAGGGAATTCACCCCTCCACTTT.

The chain uses TRBV19 and TRBJ1-2, with a possible D match to TRBD1 (6 bases). CDR3 length equals 13 residues. Between the trimmed V and J ends, which lost 7 bases and 4 bases, there was a span of 13 bases. Germline V gives CDR1 LNHDA, CDR2 SQIVND (reference sequence). The CDR3 nucleotides are TGTGCCAGTAATCAACAGGGTACCTATGGCTACACCTTC. Amino acids: CASNQQGTYGYTF. The full variable domain, completed using reference TRBV19 and TRBJ1-2, is DGGITQSPKYLFRKEGQNVTLSCEQNLNHDAMYWYRQDPGQGLRLIYYSQIVNDFQKGDIAEGYSVSREKKESFPLTVTSAQKNPTAFYLCASNQQGTYGYTFGSGTRLTVV.

This sequence joins TRBV27 and TRBJ1-3, with 9 nucleotides matching TRBD1. Trimming took 5 bases from V and 7 from J; bases not matched to a gene: 6. The CDR3 has 14 amino acids. Germline CDR1 and CDR2: MNHEY and SMNVEV (reference sequence). CDR3 amino acids: CASSTTQGANTIYF. CDR3 in DNA: TGTGCCAGCAGTACGACACAGGGGGCGAACACCATATATTTT.

The CDR3 coding sequence is TGTGCCAGCAGTTTAGGGACAGCCATCAATCAGCCCCAGCATTTT. Encoded protein: CASSLGTAINQPQHF. This chain links TRBV28 with TRBJ1-5; 7 bases map to TRBD1. The germline V gene encodes CDR1 MDHEN and CDR2 SYDVKM. The CDR3 consists of 15 residues. J lost 3 bases, V lost 2 bases, and 4 bases had no gene match.

This chain links TRBV27 with TRBJ2-2; TRBD2 matches at 8 bases. The V segment lost 7 bases and the J segment 4 bases; nucleotides outside the gene matches: 14. The CDR3 sequence is 17 residues long. Germline lookup yields CDR1 MNHEY and CDR2 SMNVEV (reference sequence). The CDR3 sequence: CASTSKVRGAGTGELFF. CDR3 coding DNA: TGTGCCAGCACCTCTAAGGTGCGGGGGGCTGGCACCGGGGAGCTGTTTTTT.

The chain is built from TRBV28 and TRBJ1-6; D is perhaps TRBD1 (5 bases). Germline values: CDR1 MDHEN, CDR2 SYDVKM. The CDR3 is 13 residues long. V lost 7 bases to trimming and J lost 6 bases, with 10 bases between them. DNA of the CDR3: TGTGCCAGCAATACAGACAGTAATTCACCCCTCCACTTT. It specifies CASNTDSNSPLHF.

The J gene is TRBJ1-3, the V gene TRBV18; no firm D call. V lost 6 bases to trimming and J lost 8 bases, with 17 bases between them. This CDR3 has 14 residues. The V gene's germline CDR1 is KGHSH and CDR2 LQKENI. This chain's CDR3 is CASSLIGNDHTIYF. The CDR3 coding sequence is TGTGCCAGCTCCCTCATCGGAAACGATCACACCATATATTTT.

The chain is built from TRBV30 and TRBJ1-5, with a weak D call TRBD1 (6 bases). The CDR3 has 13 residues. CDR1 is GTSNPN and CDR2 is SVGIG in the germline V gene (reference sequence). V lost 6 bases and J lost 0, with 9 bases in between. The CDR3 sequence is CACGRGSNQPQHF. CDR3 DNA: TGTGCCTGCGGCAGGGGTAGCAATCAGCCCCAGCATTTT.

The rearrangement joins TRBV11-2 to TRBJ2-1; possible D gene TRBD2, 6 bases. This CDR3 has 13 amino acids. Germline V lookup: CDR1 SGHAT, CDR2 FQNNGV. Trimming stripped 4 bases from V and 6 bases from J, with 10 bases between. The CDR3 spells CASSSGLANEQFF. The CDR3 DNA reads as TGTGCCAGCAGCTCGGGACTGGCCAATGAGCAGTTCTTC.

This rearrangement joins TRBV7-9 to TRBJ2-4; a possible D gene is TRBD1 (7 bases). The CDR3 spans 13 residues. V was clipped by 5 bases and J by 8 bases, with 13 bases between them. Germline V gene lookup returns CDR1 SEHNR and CDR2 FQNEAQ (reference sequence). The CDR3 nucleotides are TGTGCCAGCAGCCCTCAGGGGGGAGACATTCAGTACTTC. Translation: CASSPQGGDIQYF.

The gene calls are TRBV6-5 and TRBJ1-6; D may be TRBD1 (5 bases). Germline CDR1 MNHEY, CDR2 SVGAGI. The CDR3 contains 13 residues. V was shortened by 8 bases and J by 8 bases, with 13 bases between the two germline ends. CDR3 sequence: CASRKGGDSPLHF. In nucleotides, the CDR3 is TGTGCCAGCCGGAAGGGAGGGGATTCACCCCTCCACTTT.

J is TRBJ1-5 and V is TRBV13; TRBD1 matches 12 bases. V dropped 2 bases and J dropped 2; count of bases not matched to a gene: 13. The germline V gene encodes CDR1 PRHDT and CDR2 FYEKMQ (reference sequence). This CDR3 has 20 residues. The CDR3 sequence: CASSLRDRGQALKGNQPQHF. In nucleotides, the CDR3 is TGTGCCAGCAGCTTACGGGACAGGGGGCAGGCCCTTAAAGGCAATCAGCCCCAGCATTTT.

The rearrangement links TRBV19 to TRBJ1-1; TRBD1 might be the D (5 bases). Germline CDR1 is LNHDA and CDR2 is SQIVND (reference sequence). This CDR3 has 12 amino acids. The ends were cut back, 8 bases at V and 4 bases at J, with 11 bases in the middle. The CDR3 nucleotides are TGTGCCAGTGGTGGGGGACCCACTGAAGCTTTCTTT. This encodes CASGGGPTEAFF.

The J gene is TRBJ2-7, the V gene TRBV10-3; 7 bases are a match to TRBD1. Germline V gene data show CDR1 as ENHRY and CDR2 as SYGVKD. The junction had 4 bases not matched to a gene; V was cut back by 8 bases and J by 3 bases. This CDR3 contains 12 residues. The CDR3: CAIGRQGYEQYF. CDR3 coding DNA: TGTGCCATCGGAAGACAGGGCTACGAGCAGTACTTC.

The rearrangement joins TRBV6-4 to TRBJ2-1; a weak D match, TRBD2 (6 bases). V was pared by 6 bases and J by 9 bases, with 12 bases between. There are 12 residues in the CDR3. Germline CDR1 reads MRHNA; CDR2 reads SNTAGT. The CDR3 spells CASSGGEGEQFF. CDR3 nucleotides: TGTGCCAGCAGCGGGGGAGAAGGTGAGCAGTTCTTC.